The subject of this entry is one T cell receptor (beta chain). What it recognizes is unknown. This entry is derived from a study of siplizumab effects on memory and regulatory T cells. Findings and limits, study-wide: On average, about 70% of mappable alloreactive CD4+ clones were Treg-derived under siplizumab, against 26.9% in controls. Roughly 80-96% of proliferating clones (CD4+ or CD8+) could not be assigned a naive or memory phenotype.

The V and J ends lost 2 bases and 2 bases respectively, with 12 bases between them. The CDR3 spans 15 residues. Germline values: CDR1 SEHNR, CDR2 FQNEAQ (reference sequence). Repertoires were generated with immunoSEQ multiplex PCR, while TCRdb's copy carries only in-frame clones and drops some. The repertoire includes 70,000 to 95,000 clones, 80% to 95% of them detected once, and around 6.5% sits in the top ten. The receptor was isolated from a human donor in good health. The chain carries TRBV7-9 and TRBJ2-5; weak D call: TRBD1 (7 bases). The sequencing input was CD8+ T cells sorted from blood. CDR3 loop: CASSLSGGKQETQYF. DNA of the CDR3: TGTGCCAGCAGCTTATCAGGGGGGAAACAAGAGACCCAGTACTTC.